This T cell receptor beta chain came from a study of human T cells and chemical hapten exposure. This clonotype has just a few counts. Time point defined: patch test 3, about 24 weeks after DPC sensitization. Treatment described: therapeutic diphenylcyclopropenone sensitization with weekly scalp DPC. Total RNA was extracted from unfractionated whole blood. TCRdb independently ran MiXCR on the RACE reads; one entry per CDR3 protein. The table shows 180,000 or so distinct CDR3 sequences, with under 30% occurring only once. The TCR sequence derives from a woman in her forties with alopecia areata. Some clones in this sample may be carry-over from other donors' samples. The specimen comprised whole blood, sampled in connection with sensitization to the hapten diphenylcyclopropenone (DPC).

The CDR3 loop is CASSVAGYSNQPQHF. The CDR3 DNA sequence: TGTGCCAGCAGCGTAGCAGGATATAGCAATCAGCCCCAGCATTTT. V gene TRBV9 combines with J gene TRBJ1-5, with unresolved D. The CDR3 is 15 residues long. V gave up 0 bases and J gave up 0 bases, with 7 bases separating them. The germline CDR1 and CDR2 sequences are SGDLS and YYNGEE.